This record covers a single TCR beta chain. Its antigen is as yet unknown. This sample was included in a study of Graves' ophthalmopathy and Graves' hyperthyroidism. Points from the study as a whole: Blood repertoires reportedly contained most expanded thyroid clonotypes above 0.001 frequency.

Someone took the PBMCs out of 10 ml of fresh peripheral blood. There are 14 residues in the CDR3. Germline CDR1 is DFQATT and CDR2 is SNEGSKA (reference sequence). The ends were cut back, 5 bases at V and 1 base at J, with 14 bases in the middle. TCR beta CDR3 regions were amplified from RNA transcripts. Amplification began with first-round RT-PCR using HTBI primers, then second-round multiplex PCR was performed. One entry per CDR3 protein results from TCRdb running MiXCR on the multiplex PCR reads. The sample carries 500,000 to 800,000 distinct CDR3 sequences, 35% to 45% recorded once. The sequence derives from an adult man with Graves' ophthalmopathy. The specimen was peripheral blood. This chain connects TRBV20-1 to TRBJ1-1; maybe TRBD1 (5 bases). CDR3 region: CSAGVRDGNTEAFF. DNA of the CDR3: TGCAGTGCTGGCGTGAGGGACGGGAACACTGAAGCTTTCTTT.